This T cell receptor beta chain was sequenced during a study of shared clonotypes between healthy human individuals. V shed 9 bases and J 5 bases; nucleotides not matched to a gene: 12. In germline, CDR1 is MRHNA, CDR2 SNTAGT. This CDR3 has 14 residues. As regards this clone: What it binds is unknown.

Study results and caveats: Few donors restricted represented genetic and exposure-history diversity. In a few donors, roughly 5.2% of naive CD4 clonotypes appeared in common. Depth of sequencing was expected to influence donor clonotype sharing.

Nashville, Tennessee was home to all donors, who were Caucasian adults. Produced via immunoSEQ multiplex PCR; TCRdb's table is partial and in-frame only. The sample has some 650,000 clones, 97% seen once. This receptor was taken from a woman under 40 in good health. V and J are TRBV6-4 and TRBJ2-7; 8 bases match TRBD2. Input material: naive CD4+ T cells sorted from blood. The subset here: CD45RA+ positively selected. The CDR3 loop is CASGERGRRDEQYF. In nucleotides, the CDR3 is TGTGCCAGTGGGGAGCGGGGGAGACGGGACGAGCAGTACTTC.